The 16 T cell receptor beta chains below were found in one sample sequenced in a study of blood T cell repertoires in COVID-19. Here immunoSEQ multiplex PCR was the method, and the copy in TCRdb shows in-frame clones only, minus some. The sample has about 98,000 clones, less than 85% seen once. Specimen: peripheral blood. These receptors were taken from a man in his 70s with active or convalescent COVID-19.

The chain combines TRBV7-2 with TRBJ2-1; D ambiguous. Trimming cost V 3 bases and J 1 base, with 13 bases left between them. This CDR3 region has 16 residues. Germline CDR1 and CDR2: SGHTA and FQGNSA. The CDR3 reads CASSFNGILSYNEQFF. DNA for the CDR3: TGTGCCAGCAGCTTTAACGGTATTTTGTCCTACAATGAGCAGTTCTTC.

The chain is built from TRBV5-1 and TRBJ1-2; D gene uncertain. Per the germline V gene, CDR1 is SGHRS and CDR2 is YFSETQ. V lost 0 bases to trimming and J lost 1 base, with 4 bases between them. This CDR3 region has 13 residues. The CDR3, as DNA: TGCGCCAGCAGCTTGGACAGTAACTATGGCTACACCTTC. The encoded protein is CASSLDSNYGYTF.

This clone has only one observation. The rearrangement uses TRBV18 and TRBJ1-2, with a possible D match to TRBD1 (5 bases). Trimming pared 5 bases from V and 0 bases from J, leaving 7 bases between. Germline CDR1 KGHSH, CDR2 LQKENI. The CDR3 runs to 13 residues. CDR3 nucleotide sequence: TGTGCCAGCTCATTGGACACTAACTATGGCTACACCTTC. It encodes CASSLDTNYGYTF.

This clone turned up a few times. V gene TRBV6-1 combines with J gene TRBJ2-7; possible D gene TRBD2, 6 bases. The CDR3 consists of 14 residues. Germline CDR1 reads MNHNS; CDR2 reads SASEGT. Trimming took off 2 bases at V and 4 bases at J, with 12 bases between the two ends. In nucleotides, the CDR3 is TGTGCCAGCAGTGAACCCGGGGGTCGGTACGAGCAGTACTTC. Translating it yields CASSEPGGRYEQYF.

This chain connects TRBV6-2 or TRBV6-3 to TRBJ1-2; no reliable D call. The CDR3 is 12 residues long. Per germline, CDR1 MNHEY and CDR2 SVGEGT. Trimming took 0 bases from V and 14 from J, leaving 13 bases between them. The CDR3 DNA is TGTGCCAGCAGTTACTCGCGCGGAAAGAAGACCTTC. This gives the protein CASSYSRGKKTF.

V and J are TRBV2 and TRBJ2-5; D perhaps matches TRBD1 (5 bases). CDR1 is SNHLY, CDR2 FYNNEI, per germline. Trimming removed 4 bases from V and 5 bases from J, with 8 bases in between. This CDR3 has 12 residues. The CDR3 here is CASSGGLETQYF. The CDR3 nucleotides are TGTGCCAGCAGTGGGGGCCTCGAGACCCAGTACTTC.

This chain uses TRBV18 with TRBJ1-1; no firm D call. The CDR3 is made up of 13 amino acids. CDR1 and CDR2 (germline): KGHSH, LQKENI. V shed 0 bases and J shed 7 bases, with 9 bases lying between them. CDR3 sequence (DNA): TGTGCCAGCTCACCACCGGGCAGCTATGAAGCTTTCTTT. Translated: CASSPPGSYEAFF.

V and J are TRBV5-4 and TRBJ2-1; 12 bases align to TRBD1. CDR1 and CDR2 from the germline V gene are SGHNT and YYREEE (reference sequence). The CDR3 has 15 residues. The V gene end was trimmed by 4 bases and the J gene end by 7 bases; junction bases not matched to a gene: 6. CDR3 bases: TGTGCCAGCAGCCACCGGGACAGGGGGCGGAATGAGCAGTTCTTC. Translated: CASSHRDRGRNEQFF.

In regard to this clone: Other DNA sequences in the same sample also yield this CDR3. This chain joins TRBV12-3 or TRBV12-4 and TRBJ1-1, with D perhaps matching TRBD1 (6 bases). The CDR3 spans 13 residues. Trimming removed 6 bases at V and 1 base at J, with 9 bases between. CDR3 nucleotide sequence: TGTGCCAGCAGAGCGACAGGGAACACTGAAGCTTTCTTT. Its protein product is CASRATGNTEAFF.

V gene TRBV2 combines with J gene TRBJ2-1; D remains unclear. Trimming removed 7 bases at V and 4 bases at J, with 14 bases between. The CDR3 totals 14 residues. The germline V gene encodes CDR1 SNHLY and CDR2 FYNNEI. The CDR3 DNA is TGTGCCAGCATCTTCCAAGTAGAATACAATGAGCAGTTCTTC. Translating gives CASIFQVEYNEQFF.

J is TRBJ2-3 and V is TRBV5-1; TRBD1 aligns across 12 bases. The CDR3 is made up of 15 amino acids. The J segment lost 6 bases and the V segment lost 2 bases, leaving 4 bases of the junction unmatched. Looked up from germline, CDR1 is SGHRS and CDR2 is YFSETQ. The DNA of the CDR3 is TGCGCCAGCAGCTTCCGGGACAGGGGGCGGGATACGCAGTATTTT. Translating it yields CASSFRDRGRDTQYF.

The chain recombines TRBV10-3 with TRBJ2-7, with 10 bases lining up with TRBD2. CDR3 length: 17 residues. V gave up 3 bases and J gave up 5 bases; unmatched junction bases: 13. Per germline, CDR1 ENHRY and CDR2 SYGVKD. The CDR3 DNA reads as TGTGCCATCAGTGATCCCTCGGCTAGCGGGGGTAACAACGAGCAGTACTTC. It codes for CAISDPSASGGNNEQYF.

The rearrangement links TRBV19 to TRBJ2-2; TRBD2 matches 9 bases. Unmatched junction bases numbered 4, after V lost 5 bases and J lost 6 bases. The CDR3 extends over 14 amino acids. CDR1 and CDR2 (germline): LNHDA, SQIVND (reference sequence). CDR3 sequence: CASSERGVPGELFF. CDR3 in DNA: TGTGCCAGTAGTGAGCGGGGGGTCCCCGGGGAGCTGTTTTTT.

In nucleotides, the CDR3 is TGTGCCAGCAGTTACTCCACGGGACAGGTGCTCTATGGCTACACCTTC. Residues: CASSYSTGQVLYGYTF. The chain recombines TRBV6-5 with TRBJ1-2; TRBD1 matches 8 bases. In germline, CDR1 is MNHEY, CDR2 SVGAGI. CDR3 length: 16 amino acids. The junction had 7 bases not matched to a gene; V was cut back by 0 bases and J by 4 bases.

V is TRBV5-4 and J is TRBJ1-2, with TRBD1 as a possible D gene (6 bases). This CDR3 is 14 amino acids long. Germline CDR1 reads SGHNT; CDR2 reads YYREEE (reference sequence). The ends were cut back, 0 bases at V and 2 bases at J, with 8 bases in the middle. CDR3 nucleotides: TGTGCCAGCAGCTTGGTGGGGGCCAACTATGGCTACACCTTC. Protein product: CASSLVGANYGYTF.

The chain couples TRBV9 to TRBJ1-1; D may be TRBD1 (6 bases). The ends were cut back, 0 bases at V and 7 bases at J, with 10 bases in the middle. CDR3 length: 13 residues. The V gene's germline CDR1 is SGDLS and CDR2 YYNGEE. CDR3 sequence reads: CASSVERGGEAFF. The CDR3 DNA reads as TGTGCCAGCAGCGTAGAGAGGGGGGGTGAAGCTTTCTTT.